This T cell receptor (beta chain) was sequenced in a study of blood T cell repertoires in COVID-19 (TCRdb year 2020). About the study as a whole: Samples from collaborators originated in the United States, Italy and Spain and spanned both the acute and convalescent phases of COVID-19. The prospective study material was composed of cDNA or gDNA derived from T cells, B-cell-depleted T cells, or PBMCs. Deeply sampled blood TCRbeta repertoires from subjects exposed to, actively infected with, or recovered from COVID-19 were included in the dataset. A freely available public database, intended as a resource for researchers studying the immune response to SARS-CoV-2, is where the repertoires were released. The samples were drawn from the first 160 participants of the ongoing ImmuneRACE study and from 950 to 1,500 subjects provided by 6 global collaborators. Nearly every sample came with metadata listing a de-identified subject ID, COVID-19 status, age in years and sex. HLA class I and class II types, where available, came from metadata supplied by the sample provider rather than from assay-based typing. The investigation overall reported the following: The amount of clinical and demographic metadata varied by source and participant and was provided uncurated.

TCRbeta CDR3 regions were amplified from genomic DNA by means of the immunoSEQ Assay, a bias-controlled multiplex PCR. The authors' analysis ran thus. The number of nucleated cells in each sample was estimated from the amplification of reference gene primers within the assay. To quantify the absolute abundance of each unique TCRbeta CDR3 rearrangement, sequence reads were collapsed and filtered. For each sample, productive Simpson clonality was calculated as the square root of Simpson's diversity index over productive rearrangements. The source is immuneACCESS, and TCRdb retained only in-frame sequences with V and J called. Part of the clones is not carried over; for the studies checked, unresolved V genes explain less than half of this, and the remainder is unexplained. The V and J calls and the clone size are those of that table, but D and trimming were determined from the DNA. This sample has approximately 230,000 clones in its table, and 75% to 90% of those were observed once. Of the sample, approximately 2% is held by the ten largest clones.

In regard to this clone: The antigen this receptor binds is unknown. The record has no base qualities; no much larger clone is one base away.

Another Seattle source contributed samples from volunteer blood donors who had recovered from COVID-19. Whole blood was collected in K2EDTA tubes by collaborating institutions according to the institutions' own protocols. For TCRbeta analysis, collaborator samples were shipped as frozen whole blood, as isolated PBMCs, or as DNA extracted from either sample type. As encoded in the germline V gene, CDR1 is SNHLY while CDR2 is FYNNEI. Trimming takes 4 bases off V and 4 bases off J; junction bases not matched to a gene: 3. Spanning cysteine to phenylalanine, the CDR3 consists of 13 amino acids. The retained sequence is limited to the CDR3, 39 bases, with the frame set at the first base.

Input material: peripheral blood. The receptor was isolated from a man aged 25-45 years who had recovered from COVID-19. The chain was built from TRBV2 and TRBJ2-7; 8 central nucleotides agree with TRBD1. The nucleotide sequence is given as TGTGCCAGCAGTGCAGGGGGCAGATACGAGCAGTACTTC. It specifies CASSAGGRYEQYF.